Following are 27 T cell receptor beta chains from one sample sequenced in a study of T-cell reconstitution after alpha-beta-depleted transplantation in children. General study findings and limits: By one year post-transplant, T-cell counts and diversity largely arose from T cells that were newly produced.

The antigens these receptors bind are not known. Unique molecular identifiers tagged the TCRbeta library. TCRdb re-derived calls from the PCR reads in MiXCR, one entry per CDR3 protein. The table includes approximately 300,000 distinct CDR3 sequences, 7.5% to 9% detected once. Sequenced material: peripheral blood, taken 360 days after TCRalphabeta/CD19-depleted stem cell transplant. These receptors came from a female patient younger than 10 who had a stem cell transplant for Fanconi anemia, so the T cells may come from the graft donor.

The CDR3 DNA is TGTGCCAGCAGTAGGACTAGCGGGGGGGGACACGCCTTCACAGATACGCAGTATTTT. Residues: CASSRTSGGGHAFTDTQYF. The V call is TRBV6-4, the J call TRBJ2-3; TRBD2 agrees at 15 bases. Germline trimming cut 5 bases from V and 2 bases from J; bases unmatched to any gene: 11. Germline V gives CDR1 MRHNA, CDR2 SNTAGT. The CDR3 consists of 19 residues.

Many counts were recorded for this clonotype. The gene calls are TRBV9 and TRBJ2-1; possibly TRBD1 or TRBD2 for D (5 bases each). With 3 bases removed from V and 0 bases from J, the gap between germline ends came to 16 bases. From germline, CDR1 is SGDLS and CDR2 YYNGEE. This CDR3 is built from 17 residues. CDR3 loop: CASSDNPGTHSYNEQFF. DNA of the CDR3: TGTGCCAGCAGCGATAATCCCGGGACCCACTCCTACAATGAGCAGTTCTTC.

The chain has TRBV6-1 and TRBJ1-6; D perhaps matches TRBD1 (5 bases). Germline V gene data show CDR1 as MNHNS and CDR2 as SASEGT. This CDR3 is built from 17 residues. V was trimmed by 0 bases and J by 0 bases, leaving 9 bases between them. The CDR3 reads CASSEARGSSYNSPLHF. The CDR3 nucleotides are TGTGCCAGCAGTGAAGCACGGGGGAGCTCCTATAATTCACCCCTCCACTTT.

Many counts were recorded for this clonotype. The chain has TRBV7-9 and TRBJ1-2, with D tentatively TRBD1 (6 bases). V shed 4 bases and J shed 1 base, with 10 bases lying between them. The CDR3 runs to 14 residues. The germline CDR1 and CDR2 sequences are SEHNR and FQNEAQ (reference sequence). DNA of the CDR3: TGTGCCAGCAGCTCAGGGGACATTAACTATGGCTACACCTTC. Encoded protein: CASSSGDINYGYTF.

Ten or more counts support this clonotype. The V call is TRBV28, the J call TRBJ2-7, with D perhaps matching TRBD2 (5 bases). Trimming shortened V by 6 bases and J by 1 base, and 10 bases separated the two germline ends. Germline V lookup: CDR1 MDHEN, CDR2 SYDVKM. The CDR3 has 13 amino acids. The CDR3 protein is CASSKTTSYEQYF. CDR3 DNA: TGTGCCAGCAGCAAGACTACTTCCTACGAGCAGTACTTC.

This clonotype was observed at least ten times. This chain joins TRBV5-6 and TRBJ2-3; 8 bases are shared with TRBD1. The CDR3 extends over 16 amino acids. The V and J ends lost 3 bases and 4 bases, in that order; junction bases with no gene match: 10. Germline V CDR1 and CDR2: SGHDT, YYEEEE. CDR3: CASSSGIDRGPDTQYF. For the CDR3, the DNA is TGTGCCAGCAGCTCGGGGATTGACAGGGGCCCAGATACGCAGTATTTT. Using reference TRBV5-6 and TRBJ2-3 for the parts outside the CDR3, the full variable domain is DAGVTQSPTHLIKTRGQQVTLRCSPKSGHDTVSWYQQALGQGPQFIFQYYEEEERQRGNFPDRFSGHQFPNYSSELNVNALLLGDSALYLCASSSGIDRGPDTQYFGPGTRLTVL.

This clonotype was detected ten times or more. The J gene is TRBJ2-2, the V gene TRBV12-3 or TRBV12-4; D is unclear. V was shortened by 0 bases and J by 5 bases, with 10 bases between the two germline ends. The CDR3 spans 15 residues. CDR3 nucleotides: TGTGCCAGCAGTTTAGCCCTGGCTGGTACCGGGGAGCTGTTTTTT. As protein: CASSLALAGTGELFF.

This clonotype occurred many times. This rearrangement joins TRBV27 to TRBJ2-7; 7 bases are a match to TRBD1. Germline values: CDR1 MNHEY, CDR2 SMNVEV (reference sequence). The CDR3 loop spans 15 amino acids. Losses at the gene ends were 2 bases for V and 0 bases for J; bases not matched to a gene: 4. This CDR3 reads CASSLQTGFSYEQYF. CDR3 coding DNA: TGTGCCAGCAGTTTACAGACAGGGTTCTCCTACGAGCAGTACTTC.

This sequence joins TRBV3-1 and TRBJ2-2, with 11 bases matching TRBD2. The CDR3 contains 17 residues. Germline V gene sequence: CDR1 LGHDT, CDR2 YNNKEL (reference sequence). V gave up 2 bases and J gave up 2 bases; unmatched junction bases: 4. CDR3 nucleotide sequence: TGTGCCAGCAGCCAACCGGGACTAGCGGACAACACCGGGGAGCTGTTTTTT. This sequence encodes CASSQPGLADNTGELFF.

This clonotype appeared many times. The CDR3 DNA reads TGTGCCAGCAGCGTAGAACCGGGCTGGGAGCAGTACTTC. The encoded protein is CASSVEPGWEQYF. The V and J genes are TRBV9 and TRBJ2-7; D is uncertain. The CDR3 is 13 residues long. V lost 0 bases and J 7 bases, leaving 11 bases between the germline ends. CDR1 and CDR2 from the germline V gene are SGDLS and YYNGEE.

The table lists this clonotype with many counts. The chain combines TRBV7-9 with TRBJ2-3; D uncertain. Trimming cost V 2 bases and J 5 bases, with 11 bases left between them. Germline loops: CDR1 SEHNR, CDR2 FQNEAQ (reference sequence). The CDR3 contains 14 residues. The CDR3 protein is CASSLFRQEDTQYF. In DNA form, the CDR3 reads TGTGCCAGCAGCTTATTTCGCCAAGAAGATACGCAGTATTTT.

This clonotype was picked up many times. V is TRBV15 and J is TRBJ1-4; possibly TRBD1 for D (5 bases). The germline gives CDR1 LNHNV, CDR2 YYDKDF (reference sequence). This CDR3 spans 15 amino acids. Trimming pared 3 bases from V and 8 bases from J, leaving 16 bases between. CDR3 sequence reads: CATSSPGPWPEKLFF. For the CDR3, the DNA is TGTGCCACCAGCAGTCCGGGACCGTGGCCAGAAAAACTGTTTTTT.

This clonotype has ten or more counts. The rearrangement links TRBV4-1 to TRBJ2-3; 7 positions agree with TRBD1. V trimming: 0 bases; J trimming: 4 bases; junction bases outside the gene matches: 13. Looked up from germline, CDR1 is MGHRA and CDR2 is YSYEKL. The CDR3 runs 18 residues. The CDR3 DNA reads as TGCGCCAGCAGCCAAGATGGCCCACAGGGGTGGGACGCAGATACGCAGTATTTT. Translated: CASSQDGPQGWDADTQYF.

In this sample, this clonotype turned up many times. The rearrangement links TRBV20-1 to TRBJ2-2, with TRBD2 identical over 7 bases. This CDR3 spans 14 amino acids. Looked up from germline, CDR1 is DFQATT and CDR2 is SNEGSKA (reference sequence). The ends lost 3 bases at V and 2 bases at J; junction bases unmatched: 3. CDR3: CSARASGNTGELFF. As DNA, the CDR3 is TGCAGTGCTAGGGCTAGCGGTAACACCGGGGAGCTGTTTTTT.

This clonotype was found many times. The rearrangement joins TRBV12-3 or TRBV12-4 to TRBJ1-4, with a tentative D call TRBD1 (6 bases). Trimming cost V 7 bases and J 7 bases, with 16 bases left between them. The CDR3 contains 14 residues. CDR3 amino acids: CASNNRDKGEKLFF. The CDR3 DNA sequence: TGTGCCAGCAATAACCGGGACAAAGGTGAAAAACTGTTTTTT.

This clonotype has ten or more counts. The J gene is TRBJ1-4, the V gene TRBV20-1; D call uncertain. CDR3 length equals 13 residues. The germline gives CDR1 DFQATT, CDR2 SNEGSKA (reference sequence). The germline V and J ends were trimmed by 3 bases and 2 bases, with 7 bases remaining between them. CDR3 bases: TGCAGTGCTAGTGGAGCGACTAATGAAAAACTGTTTTTT. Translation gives CSASGATNEKLFF.

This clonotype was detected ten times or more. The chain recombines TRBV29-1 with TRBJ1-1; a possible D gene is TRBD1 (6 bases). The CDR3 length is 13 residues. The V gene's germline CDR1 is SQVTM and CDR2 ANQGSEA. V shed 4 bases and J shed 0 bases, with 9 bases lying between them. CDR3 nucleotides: TGCAGCGTTGGGGGGGCGATGAACACTGAAGCTTTCTTT. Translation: CSVGGAMNTEAFF.

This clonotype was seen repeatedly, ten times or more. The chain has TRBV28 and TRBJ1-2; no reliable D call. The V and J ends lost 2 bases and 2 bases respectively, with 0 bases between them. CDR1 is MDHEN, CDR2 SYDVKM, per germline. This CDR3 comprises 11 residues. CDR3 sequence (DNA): TGTGCCAGCAGTTTAAACTATGGCTACACCTTC. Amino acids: CASSLNYGYTF.

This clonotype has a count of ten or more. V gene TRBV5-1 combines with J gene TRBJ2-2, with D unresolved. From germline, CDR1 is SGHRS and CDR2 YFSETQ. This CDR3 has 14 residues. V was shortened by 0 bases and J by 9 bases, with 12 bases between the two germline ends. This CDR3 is CASSLVGPARELFF. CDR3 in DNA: TGCGCCAGCAGCTTGGTCGGTCCGGCTCGGGAGCTGTTTTTT. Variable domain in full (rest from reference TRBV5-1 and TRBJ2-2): KAGVTQTPRYLIKTRGQQVTLSCSPISGHRSVSWYQQTPGQGLQFLFEYFSETQRNKGNFPGRFSGRQFSNSRSEMNVSTLELGDSALYLCASSLVGPARELFFGEGSRLTVL.

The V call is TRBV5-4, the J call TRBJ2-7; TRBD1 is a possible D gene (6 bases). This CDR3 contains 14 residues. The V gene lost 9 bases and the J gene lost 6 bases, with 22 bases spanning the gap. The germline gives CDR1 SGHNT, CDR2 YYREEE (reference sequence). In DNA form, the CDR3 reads TGTGCCATGGGCCCTAAGCCGGACAGAGGCGAGCAGTACGTC. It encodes CAMGPKPDRGEQYV.

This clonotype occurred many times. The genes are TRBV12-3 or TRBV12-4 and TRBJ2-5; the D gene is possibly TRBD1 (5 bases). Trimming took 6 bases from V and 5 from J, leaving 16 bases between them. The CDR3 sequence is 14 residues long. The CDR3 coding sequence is TGTGCCAGCAGCCCTCCTGGGGCGCGCGAGACCCAGTACTTC. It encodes CASSPPGARETQYF.

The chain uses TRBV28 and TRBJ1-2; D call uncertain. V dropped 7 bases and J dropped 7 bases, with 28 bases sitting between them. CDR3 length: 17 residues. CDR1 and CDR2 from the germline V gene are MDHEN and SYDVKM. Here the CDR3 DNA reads TGTGCCAGCACTTCCTACATGCGGGCGGCGTTGTATACTGGCTACACCTTC. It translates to CASTSYMRAALYTGYTF.

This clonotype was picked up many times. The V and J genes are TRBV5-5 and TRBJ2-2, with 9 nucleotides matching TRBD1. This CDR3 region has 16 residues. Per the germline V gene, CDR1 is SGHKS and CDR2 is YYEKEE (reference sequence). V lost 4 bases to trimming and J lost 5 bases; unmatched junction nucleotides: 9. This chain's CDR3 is CASSHLQGAWTGELFF. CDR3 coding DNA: TGTGCCAGCAGCCACTTACAGGGGGCTTGGACCGGGGAGCTGTTTTTT.

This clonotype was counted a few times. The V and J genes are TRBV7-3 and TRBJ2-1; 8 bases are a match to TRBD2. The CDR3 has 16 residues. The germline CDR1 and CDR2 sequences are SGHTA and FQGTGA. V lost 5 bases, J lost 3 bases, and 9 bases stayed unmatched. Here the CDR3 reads CASSLRGDLFYNEQFF. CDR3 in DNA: TGTGCCAGCAGCCTGCGGGGGGACCTCTTCTACAATGAGCAGTTCTTC.

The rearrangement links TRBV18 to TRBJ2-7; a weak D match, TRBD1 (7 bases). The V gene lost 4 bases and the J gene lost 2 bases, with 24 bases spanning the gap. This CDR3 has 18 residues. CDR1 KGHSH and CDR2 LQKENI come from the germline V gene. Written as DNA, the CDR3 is TGTGCCAGCTCACGGGGGGTGAGTGGACAGGTTTGGCCCTACGAGCAGTACTTC. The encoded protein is CASSRGVSGQVWPYEQYF.

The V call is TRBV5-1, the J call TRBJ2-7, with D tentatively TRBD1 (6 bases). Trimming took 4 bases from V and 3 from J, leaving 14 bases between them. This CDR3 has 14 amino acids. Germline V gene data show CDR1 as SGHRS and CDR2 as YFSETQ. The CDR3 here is CASSTGAGDYEQYF. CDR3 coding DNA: TGCGCCAGCAGCACTGGAGCAGGGGACTACGAGCAGTACTTC.

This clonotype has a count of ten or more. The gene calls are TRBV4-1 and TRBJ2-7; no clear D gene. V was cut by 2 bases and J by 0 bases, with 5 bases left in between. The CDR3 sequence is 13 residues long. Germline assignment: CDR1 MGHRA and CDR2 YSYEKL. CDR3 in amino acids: CASSQLISYEQYF. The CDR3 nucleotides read TGCGCCAGCAGCCAACTCATCTCCTACGAGCAGTACTTC.